This TCR beta chain originates from a study of blood T cell repertoires in COVID-19. Turning to the study itself: Samples came from the United States, Italy and Spain, spanning acute and convalescent COVID-19. Sample material is recorded as cDNA or gDNA derived from T cells, B-cell-depleted T cells, or PBMCs.

In the authors' methods: For nucleated cells, counts were estimated from reference gene primer amplification. Data came from immunoSEQ multiplex PCR; TCRdb stores just in-frame clones and leaves some out. The D gene and trimming were derived from the DNA, and the V and J assignments and clone size from that table. The sample holds some 250,000 clones; 88% are singletons and the top ten take 0.9% to 1%. The CDR3 loop spans 16 amino acids. V was pared by 0 bases and J by 2 bases, with 14 bases between. Germline values: CDR1 LNHNV, CDR2 YYDKDF (reference sequence). The genes are TRBV15 and TRBJ2-7; a weak D match, TRBD2 (6 bases). Input material: peripheral blood. This TCR came from a woman between 40 and 55 years old who had recovered from COVID-19. The CDR3 sequence: CATSREGRDAAYEQYF. CDR3 bases: TGTGCCACCAGCAGAGAGGGGCGGGACGCAGCCTACGAGCAGTACTTC. Supplemented by reference TRBV15 and TRBJ2-7, the full variable domain reads DAMVIQNPRYQVTQFGKPVTLSCSQTLNHNVMYWYQQKSSQAPKLLFHYYDKDFNNEADTPDNFQSRRPNTSFCFLDIRSPGLGDTAMYLCATSREGRDAAYEQYFGPGTRLTVT.